This T cell receptor (beta chain) derives from a study of T cells in Graves' hyperthyroidism and ophthalmopathy. The sample holds a few counts of this clonotype. From germline, CDR1 is DFQATT and CDR2 SNEGSKA (reference sequence). The ends were cut back, 3 bases at V and 7 bases at J, with 16 bases in the middle. The CDR3 spans 14 residues. Using RNA transcripts as the source, TCR beta CDR3 regions were amplified. When the TCR CDR3 underwent first-round RT-PCR, the HTBI primer set was used. TCRdb used MiXCR to reprocess the multiplex PCR reads, holding one entry per CDR3 protein. The profile shows more than 150,000 distinct CDR3 sequences, about 15% of them singletons.

This chain connects TRBV20-1 to TRBJ1-3; unclear D gene. The origin of this receptor is a woman in her 50s with Graves' hyperthyroidism. Sequencing used blood. The CDR3 is CSARLSGSRNTIYF. DNA of the CDR3: TGCAGTGCTAGGTTATCTGGGTCGCGGAACACCATATATTTT.